These 11 T cell receptor beta chains were all obtained from the same sample, sequenced in a study of metastatic and nonmetastatic thyroid tumors. Not a single patient had been given any form of treatment at any point before undergoing thyroid surgery. TCRdb re-clonotyped the PCR reads through MiXCR. The table records 11,000 to 15,000 clones, roughly 30% of them present only once. Sequencing used tumor tissue. The receptor source for this set is a female donor with papillary thyroid cancer or a benign thyroid nodule (not recorded which). Some clones in this sample may be carry-over from other donors' samples.

The genes are TRBV7-9 and TRBJ1-5, with TRBD1 identical over 7 bases. V shed 5 bases, J shed 3 bases, and the junction held 7 bases outside the gene matches. The CDR3 contains 15 residues. Germline V gene lookup returns CDR1 SEHNR and CDR2 FQNEAQ (reference sequence). In DNA form, the CDR3 reads TGTGCCAGCAGCCCCGGGACAGTCGACAATCAGCCCCAGCATTTT. Its translation is CASSPGTVDNQPQHF. Full variable domain (remainder filled in from reference TRBV7-9 and TRBJ1-5): DTGVSQNPRHKITKRGQNVTFRCDPISEHNRLYWYRQTLGQGPEFLTYFQNEAQLEKSRLLSDRFSAERPKGSFSTLEIQRTEQGDSAMYLCASSPGTVDNQPQHFGDGTRLSIL.

The CDR3 nucleotides are TGTGCCACCGGACCGGGGGTTTATGCATACGAGCAGTACTTC. Protein: CATGPGVYAYEQYF. The V call is TRBV28, the J call TRBJ2-7; D perhaps matches TRBD2 (6 bases). The CDR3 sequence is 14 residues long. V lost 10 bases to trimming and J lost 4 bases, with 20 bases between them. CDR1 and CDR2 (germline): MDHEN, SYDVKM.

This clone has more than one count but fewer than ten. V usage is TRBV6-2 or TRBV6-3 and J usage is TRBJ2-7; D is unresolved. Trimming shortened V by 4 bases and J by 2 bases, and 9 bases separated the two germline ends. Germline lookup yields CDR1 MNHEY and CDR2 SVGEGT. The CDR3 is 13 amino acids. For the CDR3, the DNA is TGTGCCAGCAGTTTGGACGCTCCCTACGAGCAGTACTTC. Amino acids: CASSLDAPYEQYF.

This clone was detected a few times. The V and J genes are TRBV7-8 and TRBJ1-2; TRBD1 is a possible D gene (5 bases). The CDR3 spans 14 residues. Trimming pared 3 bases from V and 2 bases from J, leaving 10 bases between. Germline V lookup: CDR1 SGHVS, CDR2 FQNEAQ. CDR3 sequence reads: CASSFAGGNYGYTF. The CDR3 nucleotides are TGTGCCAGCAGCTTTGCCGGGGGAAACTATGGCTACACCTTC. The full variable domain, rest sourced from reference TRBV7-8 and TRBJ1-2, is GAGVSQSPRYKVAKRGQDVALRCDPISGHVSLFWYQQALGQGPEFLTYFQNEAQLDKSGLPSDRFFAERPEGSVSTLKIQRTQQEDSAVYLCASSFAGGNYGYTFGSGTRLTVV.

In this sample, this clone is medium-sized. The rearrangement joins TRBV7-2 to TRBJ1-5; D remains unclear. Trimming cost V 5 bases and J 3 bases, with 8 bases left between them. The CDR3 is 13 residues long. CDR1 is SGHTA and CDR2 is FQGNSA in the germline V gene. This CDR3 reads CASSTRPNQPQHF. In DNA form, the CDR3 reads TGTGCCAGCAGCACTCGACCCAATCAGCCCCAGCATTTT.

This clone was seen a few times. The chain links TRBV12-3 or TRBV12-4 to TRBJ2-7, with 9 bases that match TRBD1. The CDR3 covers 12 residues. J lost 4 bases, V lost 5 bases, and 0 bases had no gene match. CDR3 nucleotides: TGTGCCAGCAGTGGACAGGGGTACGAGCAGTACTTC. Translated: CASSGQGYEQYF.

This clone showed up just a few times. The rearrangement uses TRBV6-1 and TRBJ1-2; 9 bases line up with TRBD1. Germline assignment: CDR1 MNHNS and CDR2 SASEGT. Unmatched junction bases numbered 7, after V lost 6 bases and J lost 2 bases. The CDR3 spans 15 residues. CDR3 loop: CASRGKGTGNYGYTF. For the CDR3, the DNA is TGTGCCAGCAGGGGTAAAGGGACAGGGAACTATGGCTACACCTTC.

This clone was recorded once. J is TRBJ2-2 and V is TRBV20-1, with 15 bases lining up with TRBD2. CDR3 length: 18 residues. Germline V lookup: CDR1 DFQATT, CDR2 SNEGSKA (reference sequence). After removal of 1 base from V and 8 bases from J, the junction contained 11 bases not matched to a gene. The CDR3 DNA reads TGCAGTGCTAGAGCGGCAGGGCCGGGACTAGCGGGAGGAGGGGAGCTGTTTTTT. It translates to CSARAAGPGLAGGGELFF.

CDR3: CASSPGTDTDTQYF. The DNA for the CDR3 is TGTGCCAGCTCACCCGGGACCGACACAGATACGCAGTATTTT. V is TRBV18 and J is TRBJ2-3; the D gene could be TRBD1 or TRBD2 (5 bases each). This CDR3 spans 14 amino acids. Germline V gives CDR1 KGHSH, CDR2 LQKENI. Trimming removed 3 bases at V and 2 bases at J, with 9 bases between.

The chain couples TRBV11-2 to TRBJ1-5; 9 bases line up with TRBD1. J lost 1 base, V lost 6 bases, and 19 bases had no gene match. CDR3 length: 20 amino acids. Germline values: CDR1 SGHAT, CDR2 FQNNGV. The CDR3 nucleotides are TGTGCCAGCAGGGCGGACGGGACAGGGCATTCTTTGGGAAGCAATCAGCCCCAGCATTTT. Its protein product is CASRADGTGHSLGSNQPQHF.

In this sample, this clone turned up many times. This chain uses TRBV18 with TRBJ1-5; D perhaps matches TRBD1 (5 bases). The germline CDR1 and CDR2 sequences are KGHSH and LQKENI. CDR3 length: 14 amino acids. The germline V and J ends were trimmed by 1 base and 7 bases, with 11 bases remaining between them. The CDR3 loop is CASSPLREGQPQHF. CDR3 bases: TGTGCCAGCTCACCACTCAGGGAAGGACAGCCCCAGCATTTT.